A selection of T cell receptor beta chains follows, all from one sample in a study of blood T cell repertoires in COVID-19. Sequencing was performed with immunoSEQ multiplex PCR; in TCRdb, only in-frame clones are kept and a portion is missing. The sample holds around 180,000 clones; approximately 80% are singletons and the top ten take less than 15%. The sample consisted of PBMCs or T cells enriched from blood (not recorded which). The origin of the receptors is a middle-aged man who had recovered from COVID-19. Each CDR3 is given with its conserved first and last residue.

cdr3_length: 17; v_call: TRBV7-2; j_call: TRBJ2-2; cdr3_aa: CASLSRGAGVRTGELFF
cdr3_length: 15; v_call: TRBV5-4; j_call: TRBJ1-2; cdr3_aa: CASSLAGQANYGYTF
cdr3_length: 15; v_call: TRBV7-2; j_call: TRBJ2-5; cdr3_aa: CASSSGLRGIETQYF
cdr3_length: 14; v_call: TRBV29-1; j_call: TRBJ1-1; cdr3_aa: CSVEGGRRDTEAFF
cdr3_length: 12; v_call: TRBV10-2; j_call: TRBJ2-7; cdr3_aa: CASSGAGYEQYF
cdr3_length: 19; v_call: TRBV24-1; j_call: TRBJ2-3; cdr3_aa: CATSDPYDLLAGFTDTQYF
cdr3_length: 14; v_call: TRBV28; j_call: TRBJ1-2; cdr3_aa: CASSFWGPDYGYTF
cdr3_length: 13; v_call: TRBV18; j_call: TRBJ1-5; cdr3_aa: CASSPGRGQPQHF
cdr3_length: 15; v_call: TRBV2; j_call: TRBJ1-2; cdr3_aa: CASSEFVASNYGYTF
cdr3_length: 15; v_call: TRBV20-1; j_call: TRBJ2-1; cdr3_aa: CSASRSGGALGIQLF
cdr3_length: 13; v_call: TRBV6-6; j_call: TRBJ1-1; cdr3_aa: CASSPSNVPEAFF
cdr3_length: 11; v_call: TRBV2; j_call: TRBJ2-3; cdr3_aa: CASNWRDTQYF
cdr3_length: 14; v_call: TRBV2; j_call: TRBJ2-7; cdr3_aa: CASMPGTVSDEQYF
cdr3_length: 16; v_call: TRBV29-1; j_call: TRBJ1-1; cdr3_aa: CSVVFWGTRGTTEAFF
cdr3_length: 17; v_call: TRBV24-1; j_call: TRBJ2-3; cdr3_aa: CATSDRQDSWSTDTQYF
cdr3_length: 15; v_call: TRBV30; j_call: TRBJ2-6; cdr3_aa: CAWRDTGGSVRDLTF
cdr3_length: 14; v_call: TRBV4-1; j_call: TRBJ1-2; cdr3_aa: CASSPGGAGVGYTF
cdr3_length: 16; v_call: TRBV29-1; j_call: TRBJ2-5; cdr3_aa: CSVEVAGGRYQETQYF
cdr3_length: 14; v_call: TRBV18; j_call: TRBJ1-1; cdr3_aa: CASSPHLGDTEAFF
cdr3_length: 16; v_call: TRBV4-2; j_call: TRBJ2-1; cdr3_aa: CASSQDTSGGYNEQFF
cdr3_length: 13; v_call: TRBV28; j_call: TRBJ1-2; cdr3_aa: CASSSPGAWGYTF
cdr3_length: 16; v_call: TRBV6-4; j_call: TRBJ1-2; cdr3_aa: CASSLSPGTGADGYTF
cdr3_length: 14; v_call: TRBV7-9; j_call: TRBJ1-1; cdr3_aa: CASSSEGVGTEAFF
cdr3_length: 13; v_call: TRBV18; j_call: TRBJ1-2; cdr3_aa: CASSPRRDEGYTF
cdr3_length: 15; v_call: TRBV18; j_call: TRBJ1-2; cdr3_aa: CASSPGEGVGYGYTF
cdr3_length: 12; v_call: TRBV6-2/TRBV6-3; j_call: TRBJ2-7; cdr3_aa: CASSHRTGKEYF
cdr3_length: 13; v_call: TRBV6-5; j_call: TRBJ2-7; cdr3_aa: CASRERGSYEQYF